This record looks at one T cell receptor beta chain sequence and its context. There is no known antigen for this receptor. Base-call qualities are not available, and no considerably larger clone is one nucleotide away. In the prospective study, participants were roughly 18 to 89 years old, resided in 20 to 30 geographic areas of the United States, and were enrolled through a virtual design. In the prospective study, participants were assigned to cohorts based on the clinical history participants reported in a screening survey and a study questionnaire. In the prospective study, whole blood, serum and a nasopharyngeal or oropharyngeal swab were collected from each participant by mobile phlebotomists. Prospective study participants could optionally give additional blood draws and questionnaires over an approximately two-month period. Blood samples from the prospective study were shipped frozen or at room temperature prior to DNA extraction.

The V and J ends are trimmed by 6 bases and 5 bases, leaving 8 bases between them. CDR1 and CDR2 (DFQATT, SNEGSKA) derive from the germline V gene (reference sequence). The CDR3 goes from the cysteine to the phenylalanine over 11 residues. The read is trimmed to its CDR3 DNA, 33 bases read in frame from base 1. This record comes from a study of blood T cell repertoires in COVID-19 (dated by TCRdb to about 2020). Describing the broader study: Samples covering the acute and convalescent phases of COVID-19 were provided by collaborators in the United States, Italy and Spain. Nearly every sample came with metadata listing a de-identified subject ID, COVID-19 status, age in years and sex. Samples came from the ongoing ImmuneRACE study (first 160 participants) plus 1,254 subjects from 6 global collaborators. The prospective study material was composed of cDNA or gDNA derived from T cells, B-cell-depleted T cells, or PBMCs. The dataset comprised deeply sampled blood TCRbeta repertoires from subjects exposed to, actively infected with, or recovered from COVID-19. Where available, HLA class I and class II types were taken from metadata supplied by the sample provider and were not determined by assay-based typing. The repertoires were made available in a free public database intended to serve as a resource for research on the immune response to SARS-CoV-2. Summary of the overall study and its limitations: How much clinical and demographic metadata was included differed by source and by participant, and the metadata was provided uncurated.

The immunoSEQ Assay, a bias-controlled multiplex PCR, was used to amplify TCRbeta CDR3 regions from genomic DNA. The source study handled its data this way. Nucleated cell counts per sample were estimated from amplification of reference gene primers within the assay. To quantify the absolute abundance of each unique TCRbeta CDR3 rearrangement, sequence reads were collapsed and filtered. Productive Simpson clonality was computed per sample as the square root of Simpson's diversity index over productive rearrangements. Imported from immuneACCESS, the table was reduced by TCRdb to in-frame sequences with V and J called. These copies leave out some clones; in studies compared against another copy, an unresolved V gene accounts for under half, and the cause of the remainder is not known. Clone size and the V and J calls come from that table; the DNA yielded D and trimming. For this sample the table gives about 220,000 clones, of which around 88% were detected only once. The ten largest clones represent roughly 15% of the sample.

Recombination connected TRBV20-1 to TRBJ2-1; a confident D gene designation cannot be given. The receptor was isolated from a woman between 45 and 65 years old with acute COVID-19. Sequencing input: PBMCs or T cells enriched from blood (not recorded which). The CDR3 has the sequence CSAPTHNEQFF. The DNA reads as follows: TGCAGTGCCCCAACACACAATGAGCAGTTCTTC.